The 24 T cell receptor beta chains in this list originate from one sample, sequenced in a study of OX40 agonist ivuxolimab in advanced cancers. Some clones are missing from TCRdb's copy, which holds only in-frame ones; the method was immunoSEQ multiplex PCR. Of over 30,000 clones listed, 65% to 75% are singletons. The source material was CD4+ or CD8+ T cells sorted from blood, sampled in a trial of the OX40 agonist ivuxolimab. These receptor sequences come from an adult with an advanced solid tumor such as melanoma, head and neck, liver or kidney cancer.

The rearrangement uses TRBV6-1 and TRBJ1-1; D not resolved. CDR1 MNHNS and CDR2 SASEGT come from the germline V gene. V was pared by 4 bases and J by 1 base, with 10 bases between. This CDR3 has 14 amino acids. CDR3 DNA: TGTGCCAGCAGTGGACATAGTGGGAACACTGAAGCTTTCTTT. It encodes CASSGHSGNTEAFF.

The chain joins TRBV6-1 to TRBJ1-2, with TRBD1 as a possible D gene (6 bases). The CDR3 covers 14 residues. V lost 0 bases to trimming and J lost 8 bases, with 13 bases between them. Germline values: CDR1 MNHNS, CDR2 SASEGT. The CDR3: CASSEASGGNGYTF. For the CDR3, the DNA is TGTGCCAGCAGTGAAGCGTCCGGGGGCAACGGCTACACCTTC.

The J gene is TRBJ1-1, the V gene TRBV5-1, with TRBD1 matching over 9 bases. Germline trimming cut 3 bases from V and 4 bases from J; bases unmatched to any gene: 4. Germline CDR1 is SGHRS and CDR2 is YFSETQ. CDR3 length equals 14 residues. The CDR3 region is CASSYQTGGTEAFF. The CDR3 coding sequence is TGCGCCAGCAGCTACCAGACAGGGGGCACTGAAGCTTTCTTT.

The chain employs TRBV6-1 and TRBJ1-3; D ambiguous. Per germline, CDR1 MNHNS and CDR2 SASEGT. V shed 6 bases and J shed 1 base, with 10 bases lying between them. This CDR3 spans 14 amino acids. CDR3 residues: CASRGRSSGNTIYF. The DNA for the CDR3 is TGTGCCAGCAGGGGCAGAAGTTCTGGAAACACCATATATTTT.

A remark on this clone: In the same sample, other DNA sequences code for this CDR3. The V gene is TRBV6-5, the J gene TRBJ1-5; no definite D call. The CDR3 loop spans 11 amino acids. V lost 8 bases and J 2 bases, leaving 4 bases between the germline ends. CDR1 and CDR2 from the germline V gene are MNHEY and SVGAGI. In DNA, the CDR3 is TGTGCCAGCGGCCGCAATCAGCCCCAGCATTTT. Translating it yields CASGRNQPQHF.

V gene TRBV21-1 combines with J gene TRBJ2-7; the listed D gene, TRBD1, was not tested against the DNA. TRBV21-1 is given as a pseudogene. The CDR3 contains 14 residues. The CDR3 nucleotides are TGTGCCAGCAGCAAAGTTCAGGGGGAGTACGAGCAGTACTTC. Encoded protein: CASSKVQGEYEQYF.

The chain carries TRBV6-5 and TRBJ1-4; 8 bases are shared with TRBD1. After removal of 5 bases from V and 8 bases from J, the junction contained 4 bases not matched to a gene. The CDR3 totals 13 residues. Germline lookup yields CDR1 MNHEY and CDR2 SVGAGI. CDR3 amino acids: CASSQGAREKLFF. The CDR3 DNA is TGTGCCAGCAGTCAGGGGGCGCGAGAAAAACTGTTTTTT.

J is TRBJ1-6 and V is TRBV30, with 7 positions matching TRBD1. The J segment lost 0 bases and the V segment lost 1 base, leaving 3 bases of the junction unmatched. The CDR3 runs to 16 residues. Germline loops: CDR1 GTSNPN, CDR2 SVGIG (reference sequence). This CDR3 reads CAWSGGQSSYNSPLHF. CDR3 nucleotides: TGTGCCTGGAGTGGGGGACAGAGCTCCTATAATTCACCCCTCCACTTT.

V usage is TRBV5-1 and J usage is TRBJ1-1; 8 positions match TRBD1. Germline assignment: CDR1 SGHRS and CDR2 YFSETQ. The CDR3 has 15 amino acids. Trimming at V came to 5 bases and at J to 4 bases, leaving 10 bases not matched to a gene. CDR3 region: CASRSGGKGSTEAFF. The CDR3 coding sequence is TGCGCCAGCAGGTCAGGGGGCAAAGGGAGCACTGAAGCTTTCTTT. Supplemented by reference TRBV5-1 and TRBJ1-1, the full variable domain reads KAGVTQTPRYLIKTRGQQVTLSCSPISGHRSVSWYQQTPGQGLQFLFEYFSETQRNKGNFPGRFSGRQFSNSRSEMNVSTLELGDSALYLCASRSGGKGSTEAFFGQGTRLTVV.

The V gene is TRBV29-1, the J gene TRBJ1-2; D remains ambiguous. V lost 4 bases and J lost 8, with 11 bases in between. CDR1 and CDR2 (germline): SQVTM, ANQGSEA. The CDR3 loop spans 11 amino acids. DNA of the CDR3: TGCAGCGTTGGTGGAGACCGGGGCTACACCTTC. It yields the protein CSVGGDRGYTF.

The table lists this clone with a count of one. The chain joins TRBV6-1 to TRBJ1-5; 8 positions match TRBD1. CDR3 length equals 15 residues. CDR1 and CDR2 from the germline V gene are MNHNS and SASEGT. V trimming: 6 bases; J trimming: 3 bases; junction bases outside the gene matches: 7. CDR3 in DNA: TGTGCCAGCAGATCAGGGGGCCTCCACAATCAGCCCCAGCATTTT. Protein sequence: CASRSGGLHNQPQHF.

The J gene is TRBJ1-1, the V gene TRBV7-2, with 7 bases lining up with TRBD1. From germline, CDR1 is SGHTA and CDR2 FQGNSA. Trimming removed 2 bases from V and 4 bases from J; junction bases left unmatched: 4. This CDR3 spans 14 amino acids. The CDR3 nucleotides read TGTGCCAGCAGCTTAAGTGGGACAGTCACTGAAGCTTTCTTT. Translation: CASSLSGTVTEAFF.

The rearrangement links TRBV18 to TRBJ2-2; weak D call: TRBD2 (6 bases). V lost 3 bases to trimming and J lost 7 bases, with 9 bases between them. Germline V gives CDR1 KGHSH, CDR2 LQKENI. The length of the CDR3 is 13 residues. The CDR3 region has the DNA TGTGCCAGCTCACCTGGAGGGAGCGGGGAGCTGTTTTTT. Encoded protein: CASSPGGSGELFF.

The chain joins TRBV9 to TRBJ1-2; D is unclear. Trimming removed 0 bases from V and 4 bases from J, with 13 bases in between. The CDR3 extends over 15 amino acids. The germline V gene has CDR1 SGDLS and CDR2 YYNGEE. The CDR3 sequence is CASSVEVSSGYGYTF. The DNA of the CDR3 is TGTGCCAGCAGCGTAGAGGTGTCATCGGGCTATGGCTACACCTTC.

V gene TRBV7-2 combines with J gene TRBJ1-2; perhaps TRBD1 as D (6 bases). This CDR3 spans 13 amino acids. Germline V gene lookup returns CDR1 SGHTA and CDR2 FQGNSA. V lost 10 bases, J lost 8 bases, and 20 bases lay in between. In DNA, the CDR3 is TGTGCCACCCCAAGAGGGACACGCCTGGGCTACACCTTC. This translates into CATPRGTRLGYTF.

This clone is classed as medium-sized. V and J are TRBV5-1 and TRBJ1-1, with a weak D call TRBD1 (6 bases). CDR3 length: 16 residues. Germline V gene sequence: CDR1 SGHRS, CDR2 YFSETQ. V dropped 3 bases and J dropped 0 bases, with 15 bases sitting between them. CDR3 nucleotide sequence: TGCGCCAGCAGCTACTCAGGGGCCCAGTTGAACACTGAAGCTTTCTTT. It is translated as CASSYSGAQLNTEAFF.

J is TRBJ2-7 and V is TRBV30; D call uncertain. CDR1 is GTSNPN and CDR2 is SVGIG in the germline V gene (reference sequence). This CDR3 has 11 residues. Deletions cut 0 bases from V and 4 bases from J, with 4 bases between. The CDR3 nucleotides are TGTGCCTGGAGTGTAGGGTACGAGCAGTACGTC. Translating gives CAWSVGYEQYV.

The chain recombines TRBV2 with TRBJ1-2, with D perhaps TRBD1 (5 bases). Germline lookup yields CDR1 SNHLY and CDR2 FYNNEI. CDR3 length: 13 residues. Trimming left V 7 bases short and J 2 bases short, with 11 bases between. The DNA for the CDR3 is TGTGCCAGCACTAGCAAGGGGAACTATGGCTACACCTTC. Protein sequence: CASTSKGNYGYTF.

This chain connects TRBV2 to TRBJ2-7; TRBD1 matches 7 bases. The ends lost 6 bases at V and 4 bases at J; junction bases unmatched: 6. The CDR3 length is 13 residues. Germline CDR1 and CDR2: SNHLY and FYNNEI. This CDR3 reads CASRGQTGYEQYV. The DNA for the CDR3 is TGTGCCAGCAGGGGGCAGACAGGGTACGAGCAGTACGTC.

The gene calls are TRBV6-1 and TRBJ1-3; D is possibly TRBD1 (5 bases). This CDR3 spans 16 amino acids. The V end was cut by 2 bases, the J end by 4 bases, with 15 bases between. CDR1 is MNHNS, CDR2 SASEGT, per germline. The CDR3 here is CASSERGGEYGNTIYF. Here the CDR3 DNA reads TGTGCCAGCAGTGAAAGAGGAGGGGAGTACGGAAACACCATATATTTT.

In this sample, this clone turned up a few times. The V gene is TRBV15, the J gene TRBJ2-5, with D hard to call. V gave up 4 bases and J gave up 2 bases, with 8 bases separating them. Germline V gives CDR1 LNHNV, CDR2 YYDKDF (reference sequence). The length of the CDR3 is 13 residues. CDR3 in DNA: TGTGCCACCAGCAAGGCGCATCAAGAGACCCAGTACTTC. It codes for CATSKAHQETQYF.

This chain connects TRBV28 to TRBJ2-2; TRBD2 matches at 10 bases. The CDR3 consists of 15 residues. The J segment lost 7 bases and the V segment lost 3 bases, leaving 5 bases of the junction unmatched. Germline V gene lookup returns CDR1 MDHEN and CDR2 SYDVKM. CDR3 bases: TGTGCCAGCAGTTTGAGCGGGGGGGCCAGCGGGGAGCTGTTTTTT. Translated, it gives CASSLSGGASGELFF.

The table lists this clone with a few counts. CDR3 coding DNA: TGTGCCAGTAGTCCCCGAGGCAACCAAGAGACCCAGTACTTC. It codes for CASSPRGNQETQYF. The chain uses TRBV19 and TRBJ2-5; D is unresolved. The CDR3 contains 14 residues. CDR1 and CDR2 (germline): LNHDA, SQIVND (reference sequence). V was clipped by 5 bases and J by 0 bases, with 10 bases between them.

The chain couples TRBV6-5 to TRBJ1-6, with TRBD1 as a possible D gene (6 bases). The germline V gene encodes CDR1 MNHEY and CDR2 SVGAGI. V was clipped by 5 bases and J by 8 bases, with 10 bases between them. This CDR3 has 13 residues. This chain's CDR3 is CASSRDKDSPLHF. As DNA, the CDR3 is TGTGCCAGCAGTAGGGACAAGGATTCACCCCTCCACTTT.